This T cell receptor beta chain came from a study of T cells after yellow fever vaccination. Overall study context: Low-cell-number fractions were prepared with SMART-Seq v4 Ultra Low Input. Regarding the study as a whole: Compared with primary, the secondary response was weaker and peaked at day 5, not 15.

The J segment lost 3 bases and the V segment lost 4 bases, leaving 11 bases of the junction unmatched. This CDR3 region has 17 residues. Per the germline V gene, CDR1 is LGHNA and CDR2 is YSLEER. This clonotype was found a few times. Its antigen is unknown. Template switching by 5'RACE produced TCR cDNA, adding a universal primer site and UMIs. One entry per CDR3 protein results from TCRdb running MiXCR on the 5' RACE reads. The repertoire holds 200,000 to 300,000 distinct CDR3 sequences, with approximately 13% as singletons. The V gene is TRBV4-3, the J gene TRBJ2-2; TRBD2 agrees at 7 bases. This receptor was taken from a man aged 30 to 45 who received the YFV17D yellow fever vaccine. This specimen was CD4+ T cells sorted from PBMCs, taken 45 days after the yellow fever booster vaccination. The CDR3 protein is CASSLSAGSRDTGELFF. The CDR3, as DNA: TGCGCCAGCAGCCTCTCAGCGGGAAGTAGGGACACCGGGGAGCTGTTTTTT.